This TCR beta chain emerged from a study of blood T cell repertoires in COVID-19. Overall study: From T cells, B-cell-depleted T cells, or PBMCs came the material, which was cDNA or gDNA.

Original processing notes: Estimates of nucleated cell counts were drawn from the amplification of reference gene primers. Sequencing used immunoSEQ multiplex PCR; TCRdb keeps in-frame clones, though not all of them. V and J calls plus clone size are reproduced from that table; the DNA served to infer D and trimming. The table records around 290,000 clones, 75% to 90% of them present only once. This clone was recorded only once. V was clipped by 5 bases and J by 9 bases, with 11 bases between them. The CDR3 runs to 13 residues. This sequence joins TRBV12-3 or TRBV12-4 and TRBJ1-6; a possible D gene is TRBD1 (5 bases). The sample taken for sequencing was peripheral blood. This receptor was identified in a woman aged 65 to 85 with COVID-19, enrolled during active disease. CDR3 DNA sequence: TGTGCCAGCAGTCAGTCGGGGGGTTCACCCCTCCACTTT. It is translated as CASSQSGGSPLHF.